This T cell receptor beta chain was obtained from a study of CD8 T cells in Susac syndrome. The CDR3 is 17 amino acids. J was trimmed by 1 base and V by 6 bases; bases with no gene match: 14. The germline CDR1 and CDR2 sequences are MNHEY and SMNVEV (reference sequence). Reverse transcription of roughly 0.45 to 1 ug RNA was performed with random hexamers. Multiplex PCR with immunoSEQ amplified the TCR beta CDR3 across 54 Vbeta and 13 Jbeta. TCRdb independently ran MiXCR on the immunoSEQ multiplex PCR reads; one entry per CDR3 protein. The table records 100,000 to 150,000 distinct CDR3 sequences, roughly 94% of them present only once.

This sequence was found in a human donor in good health. This rearrangement joins TRBV27 to TRBJ2-5; 7 bases line up with TRBD1. Source material: CD4+ T cells from PBMCs. For the CDR3, the DNA is TGTGCCAGCAGGACCCGGTATAACGGACAGGCCCAAGAGACCCAGTACTTC. Protein product: CASRTRYNGQAQETQYF.